A single sample gave rise to the 10 T cell receptor beta chains below, sequenced in a study of OX40 agonist ivuxolimab in advanced cancers. Sequencing was performed with immunoSEQ multiplex PCR; in TCRdb, only in-frame clones are kept and a portion is missing. Of roughly 100,000 clones in the sample, less than 95% were seen once. The starting material was CD4+ or CD8+ T cells sorted from blood, obtained in a trial of the OX40 agonist ivuxolimab. These receptors were obtained from an adult with an advanced solid tumor such as melanoma, head and neck, liver or kidney cancer.

The rearrangement links TRBV20-1 to TRBJ2-3; D ambiguous. CDR1 is DFQATT, CDR2 SNEGSKA, per germline (reference sequence). The V and J ends lost 3 bases and 5 bases respectively, with 3 bases between them. The CDR3 contains 10 residues. The CDR3 sequence is CSASQDTQYF. CDR3 coding DNA: TGCAGTGCTAGTCAAGATACGCAGTATTTT.

The chain carries TRBV28 and TRBJ2-4; D not certain. Germline CDR1 and CDR2: MDHEN and SYDVKM. Trimming took 4 bases from V and 8 from J, leaving 15 bases between them. This CDR3 region has 14 residues. The CDR3 is CASSSPGPEDIQYF. CDR3 nucleotides: TGTGCCAGCAGTTCCCCCGGGCCCGAGGACATTCAGTACTTC.

This clone was counted a single time. The chain links TRBV6-5 to TRBJ1-2; D is uncertain. Trimming cost V 6 bases and J 5 bases, with 13 bases left between them. Germline lookup yields CDR1 MNHEY and CDR2 SVGAGI. This CDR3 is 13 amino acids long. DNA of the CDR3: TGTGCCAGCAGAGAAACTCTAGGGTATGGCTACACCTTC. It encodes CASRETLGYGYTF.

The CDR3, as DNA: TGTGCCAGCGGGACAGGAAATGTGGCGAACTATGGCTACACCTTC. This sequence encodes CASGTGNVANYGYTF. V is TRBV19 and J is TRBJ1-2; 8 nucleotides match TRBD1. The CDR3 extends over 15 amino acids. Unmatched junction bases numbered 11, after V lost 9 bases and J lost 2 bases. CDR1 is LNHDA, CDR2 SQIVND, per germline (reference sequence). The full variable domain, with the rest looked up from reference TRBV19 and TRBJ1-2, is DGGITQSPKYLFRKEGQNVTLSCEQNLNHDAMYWYRQDPGQGLRLIYYSQIVNDFQKGDIAEGYSVSREKKESFPLTVTSAQKNPTAFYLCASGTGNVANYGYTFGSGTRLTVV.

This chain connects TRBV27 to TRBJ2-4; weak D call: TRBD1 (6 bases). Germline CDR1 is MNHEY and CDR2 is SMNVEV (reference sequence). The CDR3 is made up of 18 amino acids. The V and J ends lost 1 base and 0 bases respectively, with 16 bases between them. In DNA form, the CDR3 reads TGTGCCAGCAGTTTATATAGGGACATCCCCTTAGCCAAAAACATTCAGTACTTC. This sequence encodes CASSLYRDIPLAKNIQYF.

The DNA for the CDR3 is TGTGCCAGCAGCCGAACTAGCGTCAGCGGAAGCGAGCAGTACTTC. Translated: CASSRTSVSGSEQYF. The chain links TRBV16 to TRBJ2-7, with TRBD2 identical over 7 bases. Germline CDR1 reads KGHSY; CDR2 reads FQNENV. V was clipped by 4 bases and J by 6 bases; unmatched bases: 12. The CDR3 is 15 residues long.

This sequence joins TRBV18 and TRBJ2-5, with TRBD1 identical over 7 bases. This CDR3 has 13 amino acids. In germline, CDR1 is KGHSH, CDR2 LQKENI. V was pared by 5 bases and J by 3 bases, with 3 bases of the junction left unmatched. The CDR3 sequence is CASSDRVEETQYF. In nucleotides, the CDR3 is TGTGCCAGCTCAGACAGGGTTGAAGAGACCCAGTACTTC. The full variable domain, with the rest looked up from reference TRBV18 and TRBJ2-5, is NAGVMQNPRHLVRRRGQEARLRCSPMKGHSHVYWYRQLPEEGLKFMVYLQKENIIDESGMPKERFSAEFPKEGPSILRIQQVVRGDSAAYFCASSDRVEETQYFGPGTRLLVL.

This clone occurred a few times. The chain couples TRBV28 to TRBJ1-2, with TRBD1 matching 8 bases. This CDR3 is 13 amino acids long. In germline, CDR1 is MDHEN, CDR2 SYDVKM. The V gene end was trimmed by 9 bases and the J gene end by 3 bases; junction bases not matched to a gene: 6. CDR3 loop: CASSDRADYGYTF. As DNA, the CDR3 is TGTGCCAGTTCGGACAGGGCGGACTATGGCTACACCTTC.

The gene calls are TRBV5-4 and TRBJ2-2; D is undetermined. The germline gives CDR1 SGHNT, CDR2 YYREEE (reference sequence). Trimming left V 4 bases short and J 3 bases short, with 4 bases between. CDR3 length: 12 amino acids. The CDR3 reads CASSVYTGELFF. The CDR3 DNA reads TGTGCCAGCAGCGTCTACACCGGGGAGCTGTTTTTT. Full variable domain (rest looked up from reference TRBV5-4 and TRBJ2-2): ETGVTQSPTHLIKTRGQQVTLRCSSQSGHNTVSWYQQALGQGPQFIFQYYREEENGRGNFPPRFSGLQFPNYSSELNVNALELDDSALYLCASSVYTGELFFGEGSRLTVL.

The V call is TRBV7-8, the J call TRBJ1-1, with D unclear. Deletions cut 2 bases from V and 1 base from J, with 14 bases between. Germline loops: CDR1 SGHVS, CDR2 FQNEAQ. The CDR3 consists of 16 residues. In nucleotides, the CDR3 is TGTGCCAGCAGCTTAAAACCCCGACCCCAGAACACTGAAGCTTTCTTT. Its translation: CASSLKPRPQNTEAFF.